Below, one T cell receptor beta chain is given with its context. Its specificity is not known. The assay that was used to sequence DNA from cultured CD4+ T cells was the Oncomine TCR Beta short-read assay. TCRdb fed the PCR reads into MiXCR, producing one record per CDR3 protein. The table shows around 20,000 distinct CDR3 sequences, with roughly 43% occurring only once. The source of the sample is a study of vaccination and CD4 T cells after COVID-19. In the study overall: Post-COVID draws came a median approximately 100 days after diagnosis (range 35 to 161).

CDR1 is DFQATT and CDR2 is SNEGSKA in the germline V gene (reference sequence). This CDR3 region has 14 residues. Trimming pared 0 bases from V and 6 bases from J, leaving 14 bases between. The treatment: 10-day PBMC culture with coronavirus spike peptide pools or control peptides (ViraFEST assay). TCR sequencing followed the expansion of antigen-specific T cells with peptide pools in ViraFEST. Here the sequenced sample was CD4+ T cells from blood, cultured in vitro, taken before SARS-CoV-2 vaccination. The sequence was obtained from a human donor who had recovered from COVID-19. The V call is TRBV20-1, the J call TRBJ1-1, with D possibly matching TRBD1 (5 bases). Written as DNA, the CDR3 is TGCAGTGCTAGAGATCTGGGGGATAGGGCTGAAGCTTTCTTT. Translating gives CSARDLGDRAEAFF.